Presented here are 4 T cell receptor beta chains from one specimen sequenced in a study of blood T cell repertoires in COVID-19. TCRdb keeps only in-frame clones here, not all; method: immunoSEQ multiplex PCR. This table has just under 250,000 clones, approximately 90% appearing once. The sample comprised PBMCs or T cells enriched from blood (not recorded which). The receptors originated from a woman aged 25 to 39 who had recovered from COVID-19.

The chain has TRBV11-3 and TRBJ2-3; TRBD2 matches at 12 bases. After removal of 4 bases from V and 0 bases from J, the junction contained 2 bases not matched to a gene. The germline CDR1 and CDR2 sequences are SGHNT and YENEEA. The CDR3 has 16 amino acids. Written as DNA, the CDR3 is TGTGCCAGCAGCTACGGGACTAGCGGGAGCACAGATACGCAGTATTTT. Residues: CASSYGTSGSTDTQYF. The whole variable domain, filled in from reference TRBV11-3 and TRBJ2-3, reads EAGVVQSPRYKIIEKKQPVAFWCNPISGHNTLYWYLQNLGQGPELLIRYENEEAVDDSQLPKDRFSAERLKGVDSTLKIQPAELGDSAVYLCASSYGTSGSTDTQYFGPGTRLTVL.

The V call is TRBV2, the J call TRBJ2-3, with 14 bases aligning to TRBD2. Germline V gene data show CDR1 as SNHLY and CDR2 as FYNNEI. The CDR3 contains 18 residues. Trimming removed 5 bases from V and 0 bases from J; junction bases left unmatched: 7. For the CDR3, the DNA is TGTGCCAGCAGTCGTCGGACTAGCGGGGGGTCTAGCACAGATACGCAGTATTTT. This sequence encodes CASSRRTSGGSSTDTQYF.

The V and J genes are TRBV28 and TRBJ1-5, with D unresolved. The CDR3 spans 14 residues. Trimming shortened V by 5 bases and J by 11 bases, and 19 bases separated the two germline ends. Germline loops: CDR1 MDHEN, CDR2 SYDVKM. The CDR3 reads CASSPPQPGRAQHF. Written as DNA, the CDR3 is TGTGCCAGCAGTCCCCCCCAACCCGGGCGGGCCCAGCATTTT.

The chain couples TRBV19 to TRBJ1-1; possible D gene TRBD1, 5 bases. CDR3 length: 15 amino acids. V lost 3 bases, J lost 1 base, and 12 bases lay in between. CDR1 and CDR2 from the germline V gene are LNHDA and SQIVND (reference sequence). CDR3 region: CASSMTRGTNTEAFF. In nucleotides, the CDR3 is TGTGCCAGTAGTATGACAAGGGGTACGAACACTGAAGCTTTCTTT.